The T cell receptor (beta chain) described here comes from a study of T cell responses to AZD1222 COVID-19 vaccine. Trimming cost V 0 bases and J 0 bases, with 9 bases left between them. The germline gives CDR1 SGDLS, CDR2 YYNGEE. This CDR3 contains 16 residues. Method: immunoSEQ multiplex PCR; TCRdb's copy keeps in-frame clones and lacks some. The sample has around 130,000 clones; 88% are singletons. This chain connects TRBV9 to TRBJ2-2; perhaps TRBD2 as D (6 bases). The source was peripheral blood, collected on day 0 of MenACWY control vaccination. This TCR was recovered from an adult in good health. This CDR3 reads CASSVEIAANTGELFF. The CDR3 coding sequence is TGTGCCAGCAGCGTAGAGATAGCGGCGAACACCGGGGAGCTGTTTTTT.